Reported below is one T cell receptor (beta chain). Its target is unknown. RNA was extracted and reverse transcribed into cDNA as the sequencing template. Here immunoSEQ multiplex PCR was the method, and the copy in TCRdb shows in-frame clones only, minus some. The table shows under 350,000 clones, with roughly 50% occurring only once. This specimen belongs to a study of CD8+ T cells in alopecia areata. Notes on the study in general: Lesional scalp, especially alopecia totalis/universalis, showed higher clonality than normal scalp. Tofacitinib significantly lowered scalp clonality and expanded CD8+ clones among the top 100.

Treatment given: oral pan-JAK inhibitor, 5-10 mg twice daily. The germline CDR1 and CDR2 sequences are ENHRY and SYGVKD. The CDR3 loop spans 17 amino acids. The V end lost 6 bases, the J end lost 0 bases, and 15 bases lay between the germline ends. This sequence was found in a human donor with alopecia areata. J is TRBJ2-6 and V is TRBV10-3; the D call may be TRBD1 or TRBD2 (5 bases each). Sequenced here: CD4+ T cells sorted from blood, sampled at week 24, from a patient treated with tofacitinib. CDR3 in DNA: TGTGCCATCAGCAAAGGGACGGGACGCTCTGGGGCCAACGTCCTGACTTTC. Translation gives CAISKGTGRSGANVLTF.